These 26 T cell receptor beta chains were sequenced from one sample in a study of cytomegalovirus exposure and HLA in healthy donors. Sequencing used immunoSEQ multiplex PCR; TCRdb keeps in-frame clones, though not all of them. This repertoire shows about 68,000 clones, around 93% found once; its top ten account for 3.1%. The sequenced sample consisted of PBMCs. These receptors originate from a man between 18 and 29 years old in good health and CMV-seronegative.

The chain carries TRBV6-1 and TRBJ1-2; D unresolved. Trimming left V 7 bases short and J 4 bases short, with 16 bases between. Germline CDR1 is MNHNS and CDR2 is SASEGT. This CDR3 has 14 residues. This CDR3 is CASTPLLTGYGYTF. The CDR3 nucleotides read TGTGCCAGCACCCCGCTCCTTACGGGCTATGGCTACACCTTC.

This clone has just one count. This chain links TRBV27 with TRBJ2-7, with 10 bases lining up with TRBD1. Germline V gene data show CDR1 as MNHEY and CDR2 as SMNVEV (reference sequence). V was clipped by 5 bases and J by 5 bases; unmatched bases: 3. The CDR3 is made up of 13 amino acids. The CDR3 loop is CASSRQGAHEQYF. The CDR3 nucleotides are TGTGCCAGCAGTCGACAGGGGGCTCACGAGCAGTACTTC.

The chain carries TRBV7-2 and TRBJ1-3; 7 bases are shared with TRBD1. Germline V lookup: CDR1 SGHTA, CDR2 FQGNSA. CDR3 length: 17 amino acids. Germline trimming cut 3 bases from V and 0 bases from J; bases unmatched to any gene: 8. CDR3 coding DNA: TGTGCCAGCAGCTTCTTGCCAGGGGGAAACTCTGGAAACACCATATATTTT. This sequence encodes CASSFLPGGNSGNTIYF.

The chain is built from TRBV7-2 and TRBJ2-1; D possibly corresponds to TRBD2 (7 bases). This CDR3 region has 15 residues. Germline CDR1 and CDR2: SGHTA and FQGNSA. Trimming took 1 base from V and 6 from J, leaving 13 bases between them. The CDR3 here is CASSLVRGRGNEQFF. CDR3 sequence (DNA): TGTGCCAGCAGCTTAGTAAGGGGGAGGGGCAATGAGCAGTTCTTC.

In regard to this clone: Other DNA sequences in the same sample also yield this CDR3. This rearrangement joins TRBV7-9 to TRBJ2-1; TRBD2 matches at 8 bases. Trimming removed 2 bases from V and 0 bases from J; junction bases left unmatched: 3. The CDR3 spans 16 residues. The germline gives CDR1 SEHNR, CDR2 FQNEAQ (reference sequence). The CDR3 region is CASSLSLAGSYNEQFF. CDR3 DNA: TGTGCCAGCAGCTTATCCCTAGCGGGCTCCTACAATGAGCAGTTCTTC.

This chain uses TRBV7-2 with TRBJ1-3, with unresolved D. The CDR3 extends over 15 amino acids. Trimming stripped 4 bases from V and 0 bases from J, with 10 bases between. Per germline, CDR1 SGHTA and CDR2 FQGNSA. In nucleotides, the CDR3 is TGTGCCAGCAGCTCGTACGGTGGCTCTGGAAACACCATATATTTT. Protein product: CASSSYGGSGNTIYF.

The chain has TRBV14 and TRBJ2-7; 7 bases agree with TRBD1. The CDR3 loop spans 16 amino acids. Germline CDR1 is SGHDN and CDR2 is FVKESK. The V gene end was trimmed by 4 bases and the J gene end by 6 bases; junction bases not matched to a gene: 15. The CDR3 coding sequence is TGTGCCAGCAGCCCAGGGGACAGAAGAAAAGAGCTCGAGCAGTACTTC. Protein: CASSPGDRRKELEQYF.

The chain joins TRBV9 to TRBJ2-1; D is undetermined. CDR1 and CDR2 from the germline V gene are SGDLS and YYNGEE. Trimming stripped 3 bases from V and 0 bases from J, with 10 bases between. CDR3 length: 15 amino acids. CDR3 region: CASSETSLSYNEQFF. The CDR3 nucleotides are TGTGCCAGCAGCGAAACTTCCCTCTCCTACAATGAGCAGTTCTTC. Supplemented by reference TRBV9 and TRBJ2-1, the full variable domain reads DSGVTQTPKHLITATGQRVTLRCSPRSGDLSVYWYQQSLDQGLQFLIQYYNGEERAKGNILERFSAQQFPDLHSELNLSSLELGDSALYFCASSETSLSYNEQFFGPGTRLTVL.

The DNA for the CDR3 is TGTGCCAGCAGCTTAGGTAGTAGCGGGAATGACGAGCAGTACTTC. Its translation: CASSLGSSGNDEQYF. The V and J genes are TRBV11-2 and TRBJ2-7; 8 positions agree with TRBD2. Germline V lookup: CDR1 SGHAT, CDR2 FQNNGV. The CDR3 spans 15 residues. Trimming cost V 1 base and J 5 bases; bases outside gene matches: 7.

The chain combines TRBV6-5 with TRBJ2-7; D may be TRBD2 (5 bases). The V end lost 4 bases, the J end lost 4 bases, and 20 bases lay between the germline ends. Per the germline V gene, CDR1 is MNHEY and CDR2 is SVGAGI. CDR3 length: 16 residues. The CDR3 DNA sequence: TGTGCCAGCAGTTTACTAGGTCCAGCGGTGGGTTACGAGCAGTACTTC. Protein sequence: CASSLLGPAVGYEQYF.

The chain has TRBV6-6 and TRBJ2-1, with no clear D. Germline V lookup: CDR1 MNHNY, CDR2 SVGAGI (reference sequence). This CDR3 contains 11 residues. Trimming cost V 5 bases and J 8 bases, with 7 bases left between them. As DNA, the CDR3 is TGTGCCAGCAGTCTCCTAGATGAGCAGTTCTTC. It encodes CASSLLDEQFF.

The V call is TRBV12-5, the J call TRBJ1-1; 9 bases match TRBD1. Germline V CDR1 and CDR2: LGHNT, FRNRAP. V was clipped by 7 bases and J by 1 base; unmatched bases: 22. The CDR3 has 20 amino acids. CDR3 protein: CASATTPGQGSRGKNTEAFF. The CDR3 nucleotides read TGTGCTAGTGCCACCACGCCGGGACAGGGTTCACGCGGGAAGAACACTGAAGCTTTCTTT.

This clone occurred once. The rearrangement links TRBV7-2 to TRBJ1-5, with unresolved D. Germline CDR1 is SGHTA and CDR2 is FQGNSA. The V end lost 3 bases, the J end lost 6 bases, and 9 bases lay between the germline ends. This CDR3 has 13 amino acids. The CDR3 loop reads CASSFGGFQPQHF. The CDR3 DNA reads as TGTGCCAGCAGCTTCGGAGGGTTTCAGCCCCAGCATTTT.

CDR3 in DNA: TGTGCCAGCAGCCACGGGCAGGGGGCTCTTAACTATGGCTACACCTTC. It encodes CASSHGQGALNYGYTF. The rearrangement links TRBV6-6 to TRBJ1-2; 8 bases align to TRBD1. The J segment lost 1 base and the V segment lost 6 bases, leaving 10 bases of the junction unmatched. Germline V gene data show CDR1 as MNHNY and CDR2 as SVGAGI (reference sequence). CDR3 size: 16 residues.

V and J are TRBV30 and TRBJ2-7, with 10 nucleotides matching TRBD1. The CDR3 sequence is 15 residues long. V shed 2 bases, J shed 7 bases, and the junction held 11 bases outside the gene matches. Germline V gene data show CDR1 as GTSNPN and CDR2 as SVGIG (reference sequence). The CDR3 loop is CAWSRPRDRGWEQYF. The DNA for the CDR3 is TGTGCCTGGAGTCGTCCGCGGGACAGGGGATGGGAGCAGTACTTC.

This chain uses TRBV5-6 with TRBJ2-5; D is unresolved. Germline CDR1 SGHDT, CDR2 YYEEEE. The CDR3 runs to 13 residues. V lost 1 base and J lost 2, with 6 bases in between. This chain's CDR3 is CASSLKEQETQYF. CDR3 in DNA: TGTGCCAGCAGCTTGAAGGAGCAAGAGACCCAGTACTTC. The variable domain in full, with the rest retrieved from reference TRBV5-6 and TRBJ2-5, is DAGVTQSPTHLIKTRGQQVTLRCSPKSGHDTVSWYQQALGQGPQFIFQYYEEEERQRGNFPDRFSGHQFPNYSSELNVNALLLGDSALYLCASSLKEQETQYFGPGTRLLVL.

This sequence joins TRBV28 and TRBJ1-1, with D perhaps matching TRBD1 (5 bases). V was shortened by 6 bases and J by 0 bases, with 11 bases between the two germline ends. The CDR3 runs 14 residues. Germline loops: CDR1 MDHEN, CDR2 SYDVKM. For the CDR3, the DNA is TGTGCCAGCAGAGTCGCGACAGTGAACACTGAAGCTTTCTTT. It specifies CASRVATVNTEAFF.

The V gene is TRBV5-4, the J gene TRBJ2-7, with 9 bases fitting TRBD1. The junction had 6 bases not matched to a gene; V was cut back by 3 bases and J by 5 bases. The CDR3 spans 14 residues. CDR1 is SGHNT, CDR2 YYREEE, per germline (reference sequence). CDR3 protein: CASSSDRGKNEQYF. The CDR3 region has the DNA TGTGCCAGCAGCTCGGACAGGGGAAAGAACGAGCAGTACTTC.

The rearrangement links TRBV7-2 to TRBJ2-7, with 12 positions matching TRBD2. The V and J ends lost 0 bases and 12 bases, in that order; junction bases with no gene match: 6. The CDR3 is made up of 14 amino acids. Germline lookup yields CDR1 SGHTA and CDR2 FQGNSA. The CDR3 sequence: CASSLARTSGIMYF. DNA of the CDR3: TGTGCCAGCAGCTTAGCAAGGACTAGCGGGATTATGTACTTC.

The genes are TRBV28 and TRBJ1-2; D ambiguous. Trimming cost V 1 base and J 4 bases, with 7 bases left between them. Germline CDR1 and CDR2: MDHEN and SYDVKM. The CDR3 loop spans 13 amino acids. CDR3 coding DNA: TGTGCCAGCAGTTTATCACAGCCCTATGGCTACACCTTC. Amino acids: CASSLSQPYGYTF.

The rearrangement links TRBV5-4 to TRBJ2-6; D gene uncertain. Germline CDR1 and CDR2: SGHNT and YYREEE (reference sequence). Trimming stripped 0 bases from V and 0 bases from J, with 4 bases between. This CDR3 has 15 residues. The CDR3: CASSLAISGANVLTF. DNA for the CDR3: TGTGCCAGCAGCTTGGCTATCTCTGGGGCCAACGTCCTGACTTTC.

This sequence joins TRBV13 and TRBJ2-1; 10 bases fit TRBD2. Germline CDR1 PRHDT, CDR2 FYEKMQ (reference sequence). The CDR3 sequence is 13 residues long. V was clipped by 3 bases and J by 9 bases; unmatched bases: 2. The CDR3: CASSFLAGGEQFF. As DNA, the CDR3 is TGTGCCAGCAGCTTCTTAGCGGGAGGTGAGCAGTTCTTC.

V gene TRBV4-1 combines with J gene TRBJ2-3; D might be TRBD1 (5 bases). Germline V gives CDR1 MGHRA, CDR2 YSYEKL. Trimming shortened V by 4 bases and J by 5 bases, and 16 bases separated the two germline ends. The CDR3 is 15 residues long. The CDR3 DNA reads as TGCGCCAGCAGCCTGCACAAGGGGCAAGGAGATACGCAGTATTTT. Protein product: CASSLHKGQGDTQYF.

This clone was counted a single time. The J gene is TRBJ1-4, the V gene TRBV28; tentative D call: TRBD1 (5 bases). Trimming cost V 5 bases and J 5 bases, with 12 bases left between them. Germline CDR1 is MDHEN and CDR2 is SYDVKM. This CDR3 comprises 14 residues. DNA for the CDR3: TGTGCCAGCAGTGACGCAGGGAAGAATGAAAAACTGTTTTTT. It translates to CASSDAGKNEKLFF.

This chain links TRBV11-2 with TRBJ2-1; 10 bases line up with TRBD2. The V segment lost 7 bases and the J segment 8 bases; nucleotides outside the gene matches: 8. CDR3 length: 14 residues. CDR1 and CDR2 (germline): SGHAT, FQNNGV. CDR3 bases: TGTGCCAGCACCACGGCTAGCGGGAGCTATGAGCAGTTCTTC. Its translation: CASTTASGSYEQFF. The full variable domain, in which reference TRBV11-2 and TRBJ2-1 provide the parts outside the CDR3, is EAGVAQSPRYKIIEKRQSVAFWCNPISGHATLYWYQQILGQGPKLLIQFQNNGVVDDSQLPKDRFSAERLKGVDSTLKIQPAKLEDSAVYLCASTTASGSYEQFFGPGTRLTVL.

The V and J genes are TRBV18 and TRBJ2-2; no clear D. V lost 5 bases and J 6 bases, leaving 13 bases between the germline ends. The CDR3 runs 14 residues. Germline CDR1 KGHSH, CDR2 LQKENI. The CDR3 DNA follows: TGTGCCAGCTCAAATAATTTTGAGCCCGGGGAGCTGTTTTTT. Encoded protein: CASSNNFEPGELFF.